This T cell receptor beta chain was captured in a study of blood T cell repertoires in COVID-19. Study summary: PBMCs, B-cell-depleted T cells, or T cells provided the cDNA or gDNA that made up the material.

V shed 4 bases and J shed 7 bases, with 14 bases lying between them. Germline V gene lookup returns CDR1 SGHTA and CDR2 FQGNSA. The CDR3 has 14 amino acids. How the authors handled the data: Amplification of reference gene primers was used by the study to estimate nucleated cell counts. Here immunoSEQ multiplex PCR was the method, and the copy in TCRdb shows in-frame clones only, minus some. V and J calls and clone size are as listed in that table; D and trimming were resolved from the DNA. Among about 25,000 clones listed, roughly 89% were seen once. The receptor was derived from a human donor in a cohort sampled during active COVID-19. The sequencing sample was made of peripheral blood. This rearrangement joins TRBV7-2 to TRBJ1-5; D may be TRBD1 (5 bases). For the CDR3, the DNA is TGTGCCAGCAGCTCCCAGGGAGGCCGGCAGCCCCAGCATTTT. Translation: CASSSQGGRQPQHF.